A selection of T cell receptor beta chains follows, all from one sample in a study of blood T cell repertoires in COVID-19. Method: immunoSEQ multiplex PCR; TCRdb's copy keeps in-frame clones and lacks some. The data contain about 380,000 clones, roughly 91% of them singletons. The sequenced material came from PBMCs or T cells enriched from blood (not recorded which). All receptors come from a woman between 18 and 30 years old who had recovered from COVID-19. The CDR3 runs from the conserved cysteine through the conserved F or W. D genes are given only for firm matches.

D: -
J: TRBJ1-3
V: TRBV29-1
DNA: TGCAGCGCCGACACCGGAAACACCATATATTTT
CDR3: CSADTGNTIYF

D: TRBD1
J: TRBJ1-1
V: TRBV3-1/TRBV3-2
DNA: TGTGCCAGCAGCCCGCCTGACAGGGGGACGAACACTGAAGCTTTCTTT
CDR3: CASSPPDRGTNTEAFF

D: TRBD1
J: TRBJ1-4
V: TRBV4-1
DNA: TGCGCCAGCAGCTTGGGACAGGGGAAGGAAAAACTGTTTTTT
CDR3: CASSLGQGKEKLFF

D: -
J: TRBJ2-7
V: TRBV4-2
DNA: TGTGCCAGCAGCCAACGGCAGGGGCGGGAGCAGTACTTC
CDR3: CASSQRQGREQYF

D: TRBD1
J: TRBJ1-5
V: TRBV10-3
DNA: TGTGCCATCAGTGCATCCGGGACAGGGGGCGCAGGTCAGCCCCAGCATTTT
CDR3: CAISASGTGGAGQPQHF

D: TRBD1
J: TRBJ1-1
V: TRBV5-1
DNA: TGCGCCAGCAGCCGTGATTCCAGGACAGGGGGCGATGAAGCTTTCTTT
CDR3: CASSRDSRTGGDEAFF

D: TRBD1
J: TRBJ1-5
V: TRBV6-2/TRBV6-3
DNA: TGTGCCAGCAGTTACCCAAGACAGGGAGGCAATCAGCCCCAGCATTTT
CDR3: CASSYPRQGGNQPQHF

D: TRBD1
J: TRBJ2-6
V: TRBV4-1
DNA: TGCGCCAGCAGCCCGAGACAGGGCGCTAGCTACGGGGCCAACGTCCTGACTTTC
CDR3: CASSPRQGASYGANVLTF

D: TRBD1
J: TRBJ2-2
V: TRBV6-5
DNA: TGTGCCAGCAGGCCGAGACAGGGGGAAGGCGGGGAGCTGTTTTTT
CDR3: CASRPRQGEGGELFF

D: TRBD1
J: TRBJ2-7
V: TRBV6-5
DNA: TGTGCCAGCAGCCCGGGACAGGGAATCTACGAGCAGTACTTC
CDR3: CASSPGQGIYEQYF

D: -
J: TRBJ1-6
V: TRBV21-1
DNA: TGTGCCAGCAGCAAAGGGCAGACAAATAATTCACCCCTCCACTTT
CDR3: CASSKGQTNNSPLHF

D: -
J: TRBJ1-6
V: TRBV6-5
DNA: TGTGCCAGCGGGACCCACAGGGTTCGATCACCCCTCCACTTT
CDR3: CASGTHRVRSPLHF

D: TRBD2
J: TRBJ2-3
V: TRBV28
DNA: TGTGCCAGCAGAGAAGCGGGACGACGCACAGATACGCAGTATTTT
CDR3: CASREAGRRTDTQYF

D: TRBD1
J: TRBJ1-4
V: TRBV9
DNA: TGTGCCAGCAGCGTGGCAGGGGGTAATAATGAAAAACTGTTTTTT
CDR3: CASSVAGGNNEKLFF

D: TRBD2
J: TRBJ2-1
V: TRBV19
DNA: TGTGCCAGTAGTATAGGAGGAGCGGGGGGGCTTTGGTCCTACAATGAGCAGTTCTTC
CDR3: CASSIGGAGGLWSYNEQFF

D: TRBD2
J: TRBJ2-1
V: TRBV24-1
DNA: TGTGCCACCAGTGATAATAGCGGGGGACGCTACAATGAGCAGTTCTTC
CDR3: CATSDNSGGRYNEQFF

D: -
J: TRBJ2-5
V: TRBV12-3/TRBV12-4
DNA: TGTGCCAGCAGTTTAACAGGAGAGACCCAGTACTTC
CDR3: CASSLTGETQYF

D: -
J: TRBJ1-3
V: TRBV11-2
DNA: TGTGCCAGCAGCTTAGCGGGTTTCTCTGGAAACACCATATATTTT
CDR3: CASSLAGFSGNTIYF

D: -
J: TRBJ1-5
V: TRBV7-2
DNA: TGTGCCAGCAGCCCAGTAAACAATCAGCCCCAGCATTTT
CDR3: CASSPVNNQPQHF

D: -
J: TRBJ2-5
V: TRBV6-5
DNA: TGTGCCAGCAGTAGGGGGCAAGAGACCCAGTACTTC
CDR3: CASSRGQETQYF

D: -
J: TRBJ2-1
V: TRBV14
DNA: TGTGCCAGCAGCGCCTACTATGAGCAGTTCTTC
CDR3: CASSAYYEQFF